These 18 T cell receptor beta chains were sequenced from one sample in a study of control samples from healthy donors and cancer patients. Some clones are missing from TCRdb's copy, which holds only in-frame ones; the method was immunoSEQ multiplex PCR. The table has around 43,000 clones, roughly 90% seen once. The sample taken for sequencing was blood. Receptors were obtained from a woman in her fifties or sixties in good health.

This clone turned up a few times. CDR3 protein: CASKSGGAHEQFF. The CDR3 nucleotides read TGCGCCAGCAAAAGCGGGGGGGCACATGAGCAGTTCTTC. The genes are TRBV5-1 and TRBJ2-1; 10 bases are shared with TRBD2. V lost 6 bases to trimming and J lost 8 bases; unmatched junction nucleotides: 5. Looked up from germline, CDR1 is SGHRS and CDR2 is YFSETQ. The CDR3 is made up of 13 amino acids. The whole variable domain, remainder taken from reference TRBV5-1 and TRBJ2-1, is KAGVTQTPRYLIKTRGQQVTLSCSPISGHRSVSWYQQTPGQGLQFLFEYFSETQRNKGNFPGRFSGRQFSNSRSEMNVSTLELGDSALYLCASKSGGAHEQFFGPGTRLTVL.

V gene TRBV6-2 or TRBV6-3 combines with J gene TRBJ1-1; TRBD1 aligns across 7 bases. V lost 7 bases, J lost 6 bases, and 11 bases stayed unmatched. The CDR3 has 14 amino acids. Germline CDR1 MNHEY, CDR2 SVGEGT. The CDR3 coding sequence is TGTGCCAGCAACCCGACAGGGAGGCCAGCTGAAGCTTTCTTT. This encodes CASNPTGRPAEAFF.

This chain links TRBV24-1 with TRBJ1-2; D perhaps matches TRBD1 (6 bases). Trimming left V 3 bases short and J 5 bases short, with 15 bases between. Germline V lookup: CDR1 KGHDR, CDR2 SFDVKD. The CDR3 loop spans 15 amino acids. CDR3 sequence reads: CATSDTDRLGYGYTF. As DNA, the CDR3 is TGTGCCACCAGTGATACGGACAGATTGGGATATGGCTACACCTTC.

The chain uses TRBV11-1 and TRBJ2-7; TRBD1 might be the D (6 bases). CDR3 length: 14 residues. Per the germline V gene, CDR1 is SGHAT and CDR2 is FQDESV (reference sequence). Trimming took off 8 bases at V and 1 base at J, with 15 bases between the two ends. As DNA, the CDR3 is TGTGCCAGCGGGTTGGGACACGGGTCCTACGAGCAGTACTTC. Its translation is CASGLGHGSYEQYF.

This clone was picked up one time. V usage is TRBV29-1 and J usage is TRBJ2-1, with D hard to call. This CDR3 is built from 14 residues. Germline loops: CDR1 SQVTM, CDR2 ANQGSEA. V gave up 4 bases and J gave up 2 bases, with 12 bases separating them. CDR3 coding DNA: TGCAGCGTTGTACGCCCGGAGACCTACAATGAGCAGTTCTTC. The encoded protein is CSVVRPETYNEQFF.

J is TRBJ1-2 and V is TRBV18; no clear D. There are 14 residues in the CDR3. CDR1 and CDR2 from the germline V gene are KGHSH and LQKENI. The ends were cut back, 3 bases at V and 6 bases at J, with 14 bases in the middle. The CDR3 nucleotides read TGTGCCAGCTCACCGGAGGGATGGAGTAATGGCTACACCTTC. Amino acids: CASSPEGWSNGYTF.

The V gene is TRBV2, the J gene TRBJ2-7; either TRBD1 or TRBD2 may supply D (5 bases each). Between the trimmed V and J ends, which lost 7 bases and 0 bases, there was a span of 10 bases. This CDR3 contains 13 residues. The germline gives CDR1 SNHLY, CDR2 FYNNEI. In nucleotides, the CDR3 is TGTGCCAGCATCGGGACGGTCTCCTACGAGCAGTACTTC. Protein sequence: CASIGTVSYEQYF.

The rearrangement uses TRBV9 and TRBJ1-6; maybe TRBD1 (6 bases). The germline gives CDR1 SGDLS, CDR2 YYNGEE. The germline V and J ends were trimmed by 3 bases and 6 bases, with 13 bases remaining between them. This CDR3 is 15 amino acids long. CDR3 region: CASSEQGRGNSPLHF. The CDR3 DNA reads as TGTGCCAGCAGCGAACAGGGCCGGGGTAATTCACCCCTCCACTTT.

This clone was observed once. The V and J genes are TRBV7-9 and TRBJ2-1; D may be TRBD1 (5 bases). Deletions cut 5 bases from V and 7 bases from J, with 12 bases between. Looked up from germline, CDR1 is SEHNR and CDR2 is FQNEAQ (reference sequence). The CDR3 extends over 13 amino acids. Written as DNA, the CDR3 is TGTGCCAGCAGCGGGGTGGGGCCTAATGAGCAGTTCTTC. This encodes CASSGVGPNEQFF.

This clone was counted between two and nine times. V usage is TRBV28 and J usage is TRBJ1-6, with D tentatively TRBD1 (6 bases). The germline gives CDR1 MDHEN, CDR2 SYDVKM. V lost 4 bases to trimming and J lost 3 bases, with 16 bases between them. The CDR3 totals 17 residues. This CDR3 reads CASSSVSRGGYNSPLHF. The CDR3 nucleotides read TGTGCCAGCAGTTCAGTTTCCCGAGGGGGCTATAATTCACCCCTCCACTTT.

The genes are TRBV7-2 and TRBJ1-4, with D uncertain. The CDR3 runs 12 residues. Germline values: CDR1 SGHTA, CDR2 FQGNSA. Deletions cut 5 bases from V and 7 bases from J, with 8 bases between. Here the CDR3 reads CASSRVSEKLFF. In DNA form, the CDR3 reads TGTGCCAGCAGCCGCGTGAGTGAAAAACTGTTTTTT. The whole variable domain, remainder taken from reference TRBV7-2 and TRBJ1-4, is GAGVSQSPSNKVTEKGKDVELRCDPISGHTALYWYRQSLGQGLEFLIYFQGNSAPDKSGLPSDRFSAERTGGSVSTLTIQRTQQEDSAVYLCASSRVSEKLFFGSGTQLSVL.

This clone was detected once. The chain couples TRBV5-8 to TRBJ1-1; D not resolved. In germline, CDR1 is SGHTS, CDR2 YDEGEE. V was cut by 3 bases and J by 4 bases, with 7 bases left in between. This CDR3 contains 12 residues. The CDR3 loop reads CASSSTRTEAFF. In nucleotides, the CDR3 is TGTGCCAGCAGCTCCACTCGCACTGAAGCTTTCTTT. The whole variable domain, remainder taken from reference TRBV5-8 and TRBJ1-1, is EAGVTQSPTHLIKTRGQQATLRCSPISGHTSVYWYQQALGLGLQFLLWYDEGEERNRGNFPPRFSGRQFPNYSSELNVNALELEDSALYLCASSSTRTEAFFGQGTRLTVV.

The gene calls are TRBV28 and TRBJ1-2; 10 bases agree with TRBD1. The CDR3 extends over 14 amino acids. V was pared by 6 bases and J by 4 bases, with 5 bases of the junction left unmatched. The germline V gene encodes CDR1 MDHEN and CDR2 SYDVKM. CDR3 protein: CASSRQGAGYGYTF. The CDR3 nucleotides read TGTGCCAGCAGCCGACAGGGGGCTGGCTATGGCTACACCTTC.

This chain uses TRBV6-5 with TRBJ1-3; perhaps TRBD1 as D (5 bases). The CDR3 totals 14 residues. The V end was cut by 6 bases, the J end by 4 bases, with 13 bases between. The V gene's germline CDR1 is MNHEY and CDR2 SVGAGI. The CDR3 nucleotides are TGTGCCAGCAGGGGTCAGGGATGGGGAAACACCATATATTTT. This codes for CASRGQGWGNTIYF.

The chain couples TRBV9 to TRBJ1-5; unclear D gene. The length of the CDR3 is 15 residues. Germline CDR1 SGDLS, CDR2 YYNGEE. V was cut by 4 bases and J by 0 bases, with 11 bases left in between. DNA for the CDR3: TGTGCCAGCAGCCGGACCGGGGATAGCAATCAGCCCCAGCATTTT. As protein: CASSRTGDSNQPQHF.

The rearrangement uses TRBV7-2 and TRBJ1-3, with D possibly being TRBD1 (5 bases). Trimming removed 5 bases from V and 0 bases from J, with 11 bases in between. The CDR3 loop spans 15 amino acids. Germline V gives CDR1 SGHTA, CDR2 FQGNSA. In nucleotides, the CDR3 is TGTGCCAGCAGCCCATCGGGGGTCTCTGGAAACACCATATATTTT. This encodes CASSPSGVSGNTIYF.

The chain combines TRBV28 with TRBJ2-2; D is undetermined. Germline lookup yields CDR1 MDHEN and CDR2 SYDVKM. The V end was cut by 2 bases, the J end by 6 bases, with 4 bases between. This CDR3 is 12 amino acids long. The CDR3 DNA reads TGTGCCAGCAGTTTACAGCCCGGGGAGCTGTTTTTT. Residues: CASSLQPGELFF. Filled out from reference TRBV28 and TRBJ2-2, the complete variable domain reads DVKVTQSSRYLVKRTGEKVFLECVQDMDHENMFWYRQDPGLGLRLIYFSYDVKMKEKGDIPEGYSVSREKKERFSLILESASTNQTSMYLCASSLQPGELFFGEGSRLTVL.

This chain connects TRBV29-1 to TRBJ1-6, with a possible D match to TRBD1 (6 bases). V lost 7 bases, J lost 7 bases, and 8 bases lay in between. Germline CDR1 is SQVTM and CDR2 is ANQGSEA. This CDR3 has 11 amino acids. This CDR3 reads CSAGENSPLHF. The CDR3 bases are TGCAGCGCAGGGGAAAATTCACCCCTCCACTTT. The variable domain in full, with the rest retrieved from reference TRBV29-1 and TRBJ1-6, is SAVISQKPSRDICQRGTSLTIQCQVDSQVTMMFWYRQQPGQSLTLIATANQGSEATYESGFVIDKFPISRPNLTFSTLTVSNMSPEDSSIYLCSAGENSPLHFGNGTRLTVT.